What follows are 2 T cell receptor beta chains derived from one specimen sequenced in a study of T cells after yellow fever vaccination. One entry per CDR3 protein results from TCRdb running MiXCR on the 5' RACE reads. The sample records some 420,000 distinct CDR3 sequences, roughly 20% being singletons. Sequences were derived from PBMCs, sampled before the yellow fever booster vaccination. The receptors shown here come from a man aged 18 to 29 who received the YFV17D yellow fever vaccine.

In regard to this clonotype: Possible read error: a much larger clone is one base away. No conserved phenylalanine or tryptophan ends this CDR3, so it is likely a read error. This chain joins TRBV5-8 and TRBJ1-2; 7 nucleotides line up with TRBD1. CDR3 length: 14 amino acids. The junction had 9 bases not matched to a gene; V was cut back by 4 bases and J by 6 bases. Germline CDR1 SGHTS, CDR2 YDEGEE. The CDR3, as DNA: TGTGCCAGCAGCCGAAGGACAGGCGTTCATGGCTACACCTCC. Protein: CASSRRTGVHGYTS.

This chain joins TRBV25-1 and TRBJ1-1; D perhaps matches TRBD1 (5 bases). Trimming pared 4 bases from V and 5 bases from J, leaving 14 bases between. Germline values: CDR1 MGHDK, CDR2 SYGVNS. The CDR3 is 14 amino acids. The CDR3 protein is CASSVSGLGTEAFF. DNA for the CDR3: TGTGCCAGCAGTGTCTCAGGGTTGGGGACTGAAGCTTTCTTT.